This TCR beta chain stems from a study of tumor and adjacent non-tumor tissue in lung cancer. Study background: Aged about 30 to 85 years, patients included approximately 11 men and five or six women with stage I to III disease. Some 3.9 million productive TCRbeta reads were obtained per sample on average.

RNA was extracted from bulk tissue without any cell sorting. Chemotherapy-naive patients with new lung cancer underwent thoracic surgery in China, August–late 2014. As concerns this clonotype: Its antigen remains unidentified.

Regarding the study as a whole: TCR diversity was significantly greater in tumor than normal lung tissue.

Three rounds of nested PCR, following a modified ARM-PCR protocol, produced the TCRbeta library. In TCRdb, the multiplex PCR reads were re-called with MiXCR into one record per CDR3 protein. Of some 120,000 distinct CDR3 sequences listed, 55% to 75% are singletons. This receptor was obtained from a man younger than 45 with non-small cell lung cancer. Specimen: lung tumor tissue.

The CDR3 region has the DNA TGCAGTGCTAGAGATAGATGGGGCGCGGGGAACACTGAAGCTTTCTTT. Translated, it gives CSARDRWGAGNTEAFF. The chain employs TRBV20-1 and TRBJ1-1; D is perhaps TRBD1 (5 bases). Per germline, CDR1 DFQATT and CDR2 SNEGSKA (reference sequence). V was trimmed by 0 bases and J by 1 base, leaving 15 bases between them. This CDR3 is 16 amino acids long.